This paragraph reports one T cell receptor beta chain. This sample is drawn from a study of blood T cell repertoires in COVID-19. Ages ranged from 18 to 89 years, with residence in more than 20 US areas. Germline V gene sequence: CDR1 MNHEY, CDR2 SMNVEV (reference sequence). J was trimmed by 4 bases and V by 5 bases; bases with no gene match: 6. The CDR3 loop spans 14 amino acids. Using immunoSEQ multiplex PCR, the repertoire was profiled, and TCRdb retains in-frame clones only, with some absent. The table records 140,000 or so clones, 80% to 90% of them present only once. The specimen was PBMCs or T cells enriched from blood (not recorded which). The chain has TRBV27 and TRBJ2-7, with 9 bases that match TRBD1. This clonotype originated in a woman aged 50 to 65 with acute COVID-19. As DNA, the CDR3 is TGTGCCAGCAGTAACCGGGACAGGGTTTACGAGCAGTACTTC. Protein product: CASSNRDRVYEQYF.